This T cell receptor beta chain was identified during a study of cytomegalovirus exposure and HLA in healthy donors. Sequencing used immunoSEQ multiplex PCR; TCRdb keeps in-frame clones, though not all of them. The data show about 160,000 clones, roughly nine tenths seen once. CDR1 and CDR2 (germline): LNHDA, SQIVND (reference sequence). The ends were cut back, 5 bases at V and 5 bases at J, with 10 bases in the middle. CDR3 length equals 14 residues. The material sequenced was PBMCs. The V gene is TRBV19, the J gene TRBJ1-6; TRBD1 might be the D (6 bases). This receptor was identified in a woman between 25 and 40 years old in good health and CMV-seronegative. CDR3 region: CASSGDMDNSPLHF. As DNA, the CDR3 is TGTGCCAGTAGTGGGGACATGGATAATTCACCCCTCCACTTT.